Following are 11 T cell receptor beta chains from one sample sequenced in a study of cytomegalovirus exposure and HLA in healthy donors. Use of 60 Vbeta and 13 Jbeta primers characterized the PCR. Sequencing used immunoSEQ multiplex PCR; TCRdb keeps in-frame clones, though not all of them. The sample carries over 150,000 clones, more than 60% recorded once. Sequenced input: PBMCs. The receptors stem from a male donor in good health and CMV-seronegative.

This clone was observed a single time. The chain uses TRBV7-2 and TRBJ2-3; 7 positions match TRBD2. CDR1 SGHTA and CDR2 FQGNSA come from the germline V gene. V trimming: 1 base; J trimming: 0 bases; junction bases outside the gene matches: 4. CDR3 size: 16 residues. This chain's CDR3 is CASSLGGLGSTDTQYF. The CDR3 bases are TGTGCCAGCAGCTTAGGCGGACTAGGGAGCACAGATACGCAGTATTTT.

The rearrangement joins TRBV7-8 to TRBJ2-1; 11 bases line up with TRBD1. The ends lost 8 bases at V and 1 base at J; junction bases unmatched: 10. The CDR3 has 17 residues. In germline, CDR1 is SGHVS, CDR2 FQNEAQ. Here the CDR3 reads CASSLRDRGSSYNEQFF. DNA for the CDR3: TGTGCCAGCTCCCTCCGGGACAGGGGGTCGTCCTACAATGAGCAGTTCTTC. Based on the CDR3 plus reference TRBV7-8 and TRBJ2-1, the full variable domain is GAGVSQSPRYKVAKRGQDVALRCDPISGHVSLFWYQQALGQGPEFLTYFQNEAQLDKSGLPSDRFFAERPEGSVSTLKIQRTQQEDSAVYLCASSLRDRGSSYNEQFFGPGTRLTVL.

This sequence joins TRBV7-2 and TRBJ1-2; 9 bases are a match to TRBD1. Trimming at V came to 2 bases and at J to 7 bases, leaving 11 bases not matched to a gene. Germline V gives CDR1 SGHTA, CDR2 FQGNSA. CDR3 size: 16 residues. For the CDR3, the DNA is TGTGCCAGCAGCTTAAATACATACAGGGGGCAGGGTGGCTACACCTTC. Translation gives CASSLNTYRGQGGYTF.

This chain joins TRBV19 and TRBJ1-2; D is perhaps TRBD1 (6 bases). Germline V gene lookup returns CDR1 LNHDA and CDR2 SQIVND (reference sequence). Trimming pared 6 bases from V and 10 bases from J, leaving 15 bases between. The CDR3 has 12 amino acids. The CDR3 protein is CASRQNRDDYTF. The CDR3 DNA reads TGTGCCAGTAGACAGAACAGGGACGACTACACCTTC.

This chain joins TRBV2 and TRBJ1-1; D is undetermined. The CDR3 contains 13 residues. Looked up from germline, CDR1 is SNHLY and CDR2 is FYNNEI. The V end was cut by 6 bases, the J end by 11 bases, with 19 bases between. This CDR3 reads CASRPGGSPGAFF. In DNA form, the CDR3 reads TGTGCCAGCAGACCCGGAGGGAGTCCGGGGGCTTTCTTT.

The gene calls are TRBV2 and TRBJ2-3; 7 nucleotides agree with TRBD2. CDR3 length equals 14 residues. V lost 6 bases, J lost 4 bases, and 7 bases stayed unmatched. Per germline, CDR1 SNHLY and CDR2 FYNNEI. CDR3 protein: CASSASGGSDTQYF. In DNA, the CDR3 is TGTGCCAGCAGCGCATCCGGGGGGTCAGATACGCAGTATTTT.

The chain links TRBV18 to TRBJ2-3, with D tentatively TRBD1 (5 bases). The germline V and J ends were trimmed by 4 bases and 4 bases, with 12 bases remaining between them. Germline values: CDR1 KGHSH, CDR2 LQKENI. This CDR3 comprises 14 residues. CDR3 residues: CASSRVDSSDTQYF. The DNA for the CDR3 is TGTGCCAGCTCACGAGTTGACAGCTCAGATACGCAGTATTTT.

Written as DNA, the CDR3 is TGTGCCAGCAGTTTGGTCGCAGGGAACTATGGCTACACCTTC. It encodes CASSLVAGNYGYTF. The chain combines TRBV27 with TRBJ1-2; perhaps TRBD1 as D (5 bases). Germline CDR1 reads MNHEY; CDR2 reads SMNVEV (reference sequence). V was trimmed by 3 bases and J by 2 bases, leaving 10 bases between them. This CDR3 region has 14 residues.

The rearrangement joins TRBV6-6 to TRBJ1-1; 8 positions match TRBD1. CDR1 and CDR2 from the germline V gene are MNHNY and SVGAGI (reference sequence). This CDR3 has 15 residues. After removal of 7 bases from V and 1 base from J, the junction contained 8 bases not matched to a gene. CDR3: CASKDDRGGNTEAFF. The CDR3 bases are TGTGCCAGCAAGGATGACAGGGGTGGGAACACTGAAGCTTTCTTT.

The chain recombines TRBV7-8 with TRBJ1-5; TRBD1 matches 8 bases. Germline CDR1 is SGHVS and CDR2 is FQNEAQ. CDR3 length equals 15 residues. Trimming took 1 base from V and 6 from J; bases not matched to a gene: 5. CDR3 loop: CASSLGTGFTQPQHF. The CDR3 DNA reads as TGTGCCAGCAGCTTAGGGACAGGGTTCACTCAGCCCCAGCATTTT.

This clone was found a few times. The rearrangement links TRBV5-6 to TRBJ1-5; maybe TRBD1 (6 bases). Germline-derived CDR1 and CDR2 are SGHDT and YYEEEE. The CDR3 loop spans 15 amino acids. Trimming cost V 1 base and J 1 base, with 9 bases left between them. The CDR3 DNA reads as TGTGCCAGCAGCTTGTACAGGGTGAGCAATCAGCCCCAGCATTTT. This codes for CASSLYRVSNQPQHF.